This TCR beta chain emerged from a study of cytomegalovirus exposure and HLA in healthy donors. For the study at large: Drawn from HLA-typed donors, around 85 million unique TCRs were held in an early data release. The study's findings and limits: Presence/absence comparisons presumed near-even sequencing depth among donors. Available immune exposure information was restricted to CMV serostatus only. Most observed TCR sequences were rare, whereas some public TCRs were detected in many donors.

Worth noting for this clone: Its target is unknown.

PCR was performed using 60 Vbeta and 13 Jbeta primers. Repertoires were generated with immunoSEQ multiplex PCR, while TCRdb's copy carries only in-frame clones and drops some. The sample lists about 94,000 clones; around 76% were seen once. The sequenced sample consisted of PBMCs. The source of this sequence is a man aged 35-49 years in good health and CMV-seropositive.

The chain's CDR3 is CASSLEVSGRQTGELFF. The CDR3 nucleotides read TGTGCCAGCAGCTTGGAGGTTAGCGGGAGGCAAACCGGGGAGCTGTTTTTT. The gene calls are TRBV5-4 and TRBJ2-2; 10 bases fit TRBD2. The CDR3 is 17 amino acids. J gave up 5 bases and V 0 bases, and 7 bases lay outside the gene matches. CDR1 SGHNT and CDR2 YYREEE come from the germline V gene (reference sequence).